This TCR beta chain appears in the sequencing data of a study of T cell repertoires in cytomegalovirus infection. Study summary: Epitope selection comprised recently identified HLA-C-restricted CMV epitopes and well-studied HLA-B-restricted CMV epitopes. Overall study results and limits: In two of eight donors, the top clonotype was HLA-C-restricted CMV-specific.

Only a few counts were recorded for this clonotype. Its antigen is not identified. TCRdb reprocessed the reads via MiXCR and lists one record per CDR3 protein. The repertoire consists of approximately 990,000 distinct CDR3 sequences, with 31% occurring once and the leading ten covering around 15%. CDR3 length equals 11 residues. The ends were cut back, 0 bases at V and 11 bases at J, with 7 bases in the middle. From germline, CDR1 is MNHNS and CDR2 SASEGT. Sequencing was performed on cultured CD8+ T cells from PBMCs, taken from culture after CMV antigen stimulation. The gene calls are TRBV6-1 and TRBJ1-2; D unresolved. The TCR originated in a human donor in good health (CMV status not recorded). Some clones in this sample may be carry-over from other donors' samples. CDR3 amino acids: CASSEAGGYTF. Here the CDR3 DNA reads TGTGCCAGCAGTGAAGCGGGAGGTTACACCTTC.